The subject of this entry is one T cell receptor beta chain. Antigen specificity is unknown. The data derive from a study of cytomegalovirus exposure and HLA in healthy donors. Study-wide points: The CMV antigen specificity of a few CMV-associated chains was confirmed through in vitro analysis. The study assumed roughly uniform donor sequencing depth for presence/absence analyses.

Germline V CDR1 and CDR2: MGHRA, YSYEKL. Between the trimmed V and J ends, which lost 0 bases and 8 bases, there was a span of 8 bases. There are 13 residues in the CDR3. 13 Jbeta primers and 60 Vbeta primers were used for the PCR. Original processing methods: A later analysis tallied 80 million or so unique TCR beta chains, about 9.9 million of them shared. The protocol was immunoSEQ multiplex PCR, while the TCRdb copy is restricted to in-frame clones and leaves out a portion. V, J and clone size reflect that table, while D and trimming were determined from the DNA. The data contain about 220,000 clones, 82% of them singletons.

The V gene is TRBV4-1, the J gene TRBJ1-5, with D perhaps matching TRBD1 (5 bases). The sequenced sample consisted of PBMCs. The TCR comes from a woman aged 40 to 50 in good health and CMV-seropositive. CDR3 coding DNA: TGCGCCAGCAGCCAAGATGGGGGGGAGCCCCAGCATTTT. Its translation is CASSQDGGEPQHF.